This TCR beta chain stems from a study of identical twins. Germline values: CDR1 MDHEN, CDR2 SYDVKM. This CDR3 contains 17 residues. J was trimmed by 2 bases and V by 6 bases; bases with no gene match: 10. MiXCR, run by TCRdb on the 5' RACE reads, gives a single entry per CDR3 protein. Altogether fewer than 550,000 distinct CDR3 sequences are present, approximately 14% being singletons, with the ten largest covering approximately 1%. These data also formed part of another study, on yellow fever vaccine responses in identical twins.

The specimen sequenced was CD4+ T cells sorted from blood. This TCR was recovered from a young woman in good health. The chain has TRBV28 and TRBJ2-3; 11 bases line up with TRBD1. CDR3 loop: CASRPLGQGGATDTQYF. The CDR3 DNA is TGTGCCAGCAGGCCGCTGGGACAGGGGGGAGCCACAGATACGCAGTATTTT.